The rows below give T cell receptor beta chains drawn from one sample of a study of graft-versus-host responses after intestinal transplantation. Sequencing used immunoSEQ multiplex PCR; TCRdb keeps in-frame clones, though not all of them. This table holds some 120,000 clones, approximately 90% found once. Their antigens are not known. Here the sequenced sample was unstimulated CD4+ T cells sorted from spleen or lymph node cells, taken before intestinal transplant. The receptors originated from a human donor who received an intestinal transplant. CDR3s include the opening cysteine and the closing phenylalanine or tryptophan. Each record gives: J gene, V gene, CDR3 protein.

j_call: TRBJ1-2
v_call: TRBV5-6
cdr3_aa: CASSLAVGDDGGYTF

j_call: TRBJ1-1
v_call: TRBV5-4
cdr3_aa: CASSLDRGSRTEAFF

j_call: TRBJ2-2
v_call: TRBV18
cdr3_aa: CASSPREAGELFF

j_call: TRBJ1-1
v_call: TRBV2
cdr3_aa: CASSYTEAFF

j_call: TRBJ2-3
v_call: TRBV11-2
cdr3_aa: CASMQAGGPGTQYF

j_call: TRBJ2-3
v_call: TRBV29-1
cdr3_aa: CSVDQGGLTDTQYF

j_call: TRBJ2-3
v_call: TRBV6-6
cdr3_aa: CASSYDLTDTQYF

j_call: TRBJ1-4
v_call: TRBV15
cdr3_aa: CATSGQGRREKLFF

j_call: TRBJ2-3
v_call: TRBV6-1
cdr3_aa: CATGRAGGSGDTQYF

j_call: TRBJ1-2
v_call: TRBV15
cdr3_aa: CATSGGGYGYTF

j_call: TRBJ1-6
v_call: TRBV6-1
cdr3_aa: CASRPDRGGSPLHF

j_call: TRBJ1-2
v_call: TRBV15
cdr3_aa: CATSLTQGGGGYTF

j_call: TRBJ1-1
v_call: TRBV25-1
cdr3_aa: CASSAPNRLLNTEAFF

j_call: TRBJ1-3
v_call: TRBV6-1
cdr3_aa: CASSEALGQAVGNTIYF

j_call: TRBJ1-4
v_call: TRBV2
cdr3_aa: CASSLQGTNEKLFF

j_call: TRBJ2-3
v_call: TRBV11-3
cdr3_aa: CASSRLSATDTQYF

j_call: TRBJ2-7
v_call: TRBV6-5
cdr3_aa: CASSLDGAPYEQYF

j_call: TRBJ1-2
v_call: TRBV25-1
cdr3_aa: CASSARGGYTF

j_call: TRBJ2-3
v_call: TRBV10-3
cdr3_aa: CAIRTSTLSDTQYF

j_call: TRBJ2-3
v_call: TRBV2
cdr3_aa: CASRDGLHTDTQYF